The rows below give T cell receptor beta chains drawn from one sample of a study of monozygotic twins with inflammatory bowel disease. TCRdb re-called the 5' RACE reads, yielding one record per CDR3 amino acid sequence without DNA. This repertoire comprises about 85,000 distinct CDR3 sequences; its ten largest clones make up roughly 7%. The specimen was blood. The receptors come from a human donor with ulcerative colitis or Crohn's disease, or a healthy co-twin of an affected twin (not recorded which). Each CDR3 is given with its conserved first and last residue.

j_call v_call cdr3_aa
TRBJ1-2 TRBV7-9 CASSLVETAYGYTF
TRBJ1-2 TRBV2 CASSPDSRNGYTF
TRBJ2-5 TRBV19 CASSKGLQETQYF
TRBJ2-6 TRBV5-1 CASSLNEQGASGANVLTF
TRBJ2-5 TRBV9 CASSVGNGGGQETQYF
TRBJ1-5 TRBV7-2 CASSTTTNQPQHF
TRBJ1-1 TRBV7-9 CASTRSGGFMNTEAFF
TRBJ2-1 TRBV20-1 CSAIDRGPAYNEQFF
TRBJ1-1 TRBV20-1 CSARDLGTPNTEAFF
TRBJ2-4 TRBV10-1 CASSEGRGKNIQYF